A selection of T cell receptor beta chains follows, all from one sample in a study of spatial heterogeneity in lung cancer. TCRdb re-called the 5' RACE reads through MiXCR, storing one row per CDR3 protein. Among about 120,000 distinct CDR3 sequences listed, 12% were seen once. The sequencing here drew on PBMCs, taken at follow-up. Receptors originate from a male donor with early-stage non-small cell lung cancer. CDR3s include the opening cysteine and the closing phenylalanine or tryptophan. Fields, in order: clone size, J gene, D gene, V gene, CDR3 protein, CDR3 DNA. D genes are given only for firm matches. The size of a clone is reported for some rows only, either as once, few or many, or as a class for expanded clones.

size: many; J: TRBJ2-7; D: TRBD1; V: TRBV4-1; CDR3: CASSPRPTGPNEQYF; DNA: TGCGCCAGCAGCCCCAGGCCGACAGGGCCCAACGAGCAGTACTTC
size: -; J: TRBJ1-2; D: -; V: TRBV6-5; CDR3: CASSYDGNYGYTF; DNA: TGTGCCAGCAGTTACGATGGGAACTATGGCTACACCTTC
size: few; J: TRBJ2-1; D: TRBD1; V: TRBV6-4; CDR3: CASSDSPGGTEQFF; DNA: TGTGCCAGCAGTGACTCGCCAGGGGGCACTGAGCAGTTCTTC
size: many; J: TRBJ2-1; D: -; V: TRBV7-2; CDR3: CASSLVPDYYNEQFF; DNA: TGTGCCAGCAGCTTAGTCCCGGATTACTACAATGAGCAGTTCTTC
size: -; J: TRBJ2-7; D: -; V: TRBV29-1; CDR3: CSVQRDNGEQYF; DNA: TGCAGCGTCCAAAGGGACAACGGCGAGCAGTACTTC
size: -; J: TRBJ2-1; D: TRBD1; V: TRBV6-6; CDR3: CASSYSGQGRSYLLYNEQFF; DNA: TGTGCCAGCAGTTACTCGGGACAGGGGCGATCCTATCTTTTATACAATGAGCAGTTCTTC
size: few; J: TRBJ2-3; D: -; V: TRBV4-1; CDR3: CASSQTRGLYTQYF; DNA: TGCGCCAGCAGCCAAACACGGGGGCTCTATACGCAGTATTTT
size: many; J: TRBJ1-2; D: TRBD1; V: TRBV6-5; CDR3: CASSYNGQGGSYGYTF; DNA: TGTGCCAGCAGTTATAACGGACAGGGTGGGAGCTATGGCTACACCTTC
size: -; J: TRBJ2-3; D: -; V: TRBV20-1; CDR3: CSASQGRDTQYF; DNA: TGCAGTGCTAGTCAGGGGAGGGATACGCAGTATTTT
size: many; J: TRBJ2-7; D: TRBD1; V: TRBV29-1; CDR3: CSVEGHRGHYEQYF; DNA: TGCAGCGTTGAAGGGCACAGGGGGCATTACGAGCAGTACTTC
size: many; J: TRBJ2-1; D: TRBD2; V: TRBV2; CDR3: CASSARTSFDNEQFF; DNA: TGTGCCAGCAGTGCCCGGACTAGCTTCGACAATGAGCAGTTCTTC
size: few; J: TRBJ1-6; D: -; V: TRBV6-2/TRBV6-3; CDR3: CASSAGANSPLHF; DNA: TGTGCCAGCAGTGCAGGGGCGAATTCACCCCTCCACTTT
size: many; J: TRBJ2-7; D: -; V: TRBV20-1; CDR3: CSARQQVSSYEQYF; DNA: TGCAGTGCTAGACAACAGGTTAGCTCCTACGAGCAGTACTTC